Below, one T cell receptor beta chain is given with its context. Its antigen is currently not known. One base away there is no much larger clone; base qualities are not given. Receptor libraries were prepared by the immunoSEQ multiplex PCR assay. In the original analysis: A statistical classification framework was built for diagnosing cytomegalovirus status from the catalog of TCR beta chain sequences. TCRdb's version of the immuneACCESS table is confined to in-frame rearrangements and falls short of the full clone set. An unresolved V gene accounts for under half of the shortfall where checked; the remainder is of unknown origin. V and J calls and clone size come straight from that table; D and trimming were deduced from the DNA. A total of 100,000 to 150,000 clones appear in this sample, about nine tenths of them only once. Of the sample, 2% to 2.5% is held by the ten largest clones. Spanning cysteine to phenylalanine, the CDR3 consists of 13 amino acids. Only the CDR3 DNA is retained, 39 bases long and in frame from the first base. Taken from the germline V gene, the CDR1 and CDR2 loops are SGHTS and YDEGEE. Cut back by 4 bases and 5 bases, the V and J ends lie 10 bases apart.

The data derive from a study of cytomegalovirus exposure and HLA in healthy donors (dated 2017 in TCRdb). Regarding the study in general: According to a later analysis, one platform produced both the 110 or so validation repertoires and the 550 to 800 repertoires of the first cohort. High-throughput TCR immunosequencing, statistical association of individual TCRs with disease status, and machine learning were combined to predict cytomegalovirus infection status. Besides the first cohort of under 700 subjects, a separate validation cohort made up of 120 different subjects was used. The aim of the study was to test whether cataloging public T cell receptors could identify signatures of past pathogen exposure. Broad study findings and their caveats: A later analysis found that TCRs clustered in the first cohort also tended to co-occur in the 120 validation repertoires, with more than 90% of cluster scores above 0. Across donors, most TCR sequences were observed very rarely, whereas some public TCRs were present in many individuals. The study gave a list of some 150 TCR beta chains associated with cytomegalovirus. Three of the identified cytomegalovirus-associated TCR beta chains were confirmed in vitro to be specific for cytomegalovirus antigens. The classifier was reported to diagnose cytomegalovirus status with high specificity and sensitivity in both the original and validation cohorts. The validation cohort had no HLA typing available for a later analysis, so co-occurrence within that cohort was assessed over all 110 or so repertoires. The authors suggested that the approach could potentially be generalized to other disease states and immunological phenotypes.

Separate from the approximately 670-subject first cohort, the validation cohort of 95 to 150 subjects was the group to which the donors belonged. The rearranged chain carries TRBV5-8 and TRBJ2-1; perhaps TRBD2 is the D gene, with 5 bases matching. This TCR came from a woman between 18 and 30 years old in good health and CMV-seronegative. The sequenced sample consisted of PBMCs. The nucleotide sequence reads as follows: TGTGCCAGCAGCAAACTAGTGAACAATGAGCAGTTCTTC. The encoded protein is CASSKLVNNEQFF.